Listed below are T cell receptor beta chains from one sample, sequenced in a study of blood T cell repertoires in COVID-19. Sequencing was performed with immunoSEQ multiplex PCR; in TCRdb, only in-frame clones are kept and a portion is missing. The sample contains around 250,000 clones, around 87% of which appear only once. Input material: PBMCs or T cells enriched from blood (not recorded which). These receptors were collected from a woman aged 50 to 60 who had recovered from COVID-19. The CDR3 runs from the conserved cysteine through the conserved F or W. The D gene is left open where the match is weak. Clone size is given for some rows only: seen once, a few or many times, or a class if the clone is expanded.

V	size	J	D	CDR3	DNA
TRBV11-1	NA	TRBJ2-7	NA	CASSPNHPYEQYF	TGTGCCAGCAGCCCTAATCATCCCTACGAGCAGTACTTC
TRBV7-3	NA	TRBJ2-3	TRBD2	CASRASGRGTDTQYF	TGTGCCAGCAGAGCCAGCGGGAGGGGCACAGATACGCAGTATTTT
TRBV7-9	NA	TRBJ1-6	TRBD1	CASRRTGNENSPLHF	TGTGCCAGCAGACGGACAGGCAACGAAAATTCACCCCTCCACTTT
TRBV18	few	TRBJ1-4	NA	CASSDNTDEKLFF	TGTGCCAGCTCAGACAACACCGATGAAAAACTGTTTTTT
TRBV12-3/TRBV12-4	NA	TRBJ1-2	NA	CASRPDTVRGYTF	TGTGCCAGCAGACCTGACACAGTTCGTGGCTACACCTTC
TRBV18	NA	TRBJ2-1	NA	CASSPGPGVRGSYNEQFF	TGTGCCAGCTCACCGGGCCCAGGGGTTCGCGGCTCCTACAATGAGCAGTTCTTC
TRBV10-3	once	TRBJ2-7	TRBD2	CATSSGLAGEEQYF	TGTGCCACAAGCTCGGGACTAGCGGGGGAAGAGCAGTACTTC
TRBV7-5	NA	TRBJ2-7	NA	CARSLVDSLFSYEQYF	TGTGCCAGAAGCTTAGTTGACTCTCTCTTTTCCTACGAGCAGTACTTC
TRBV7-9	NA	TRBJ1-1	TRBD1	CASRDRTGVFAEAFF	TGTGCCAGCAGGGATAGGACAGGGGTTTTTGCTGAAGCTTTCTTT
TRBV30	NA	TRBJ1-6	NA	CAWSPADRTRPLHF	TGTGCCTGGAGTCCCGCCGACAGGACTCGACCCCTCCACTTT
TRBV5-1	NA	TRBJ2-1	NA	CASSLDGAPYNEQFF	TGCGCCAGCAGCTTGGACGGTGCCCCCTACAATGAGCAGTTCTTC
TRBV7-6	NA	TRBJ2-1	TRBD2	CASSQASGNEQFF	TGTGCCAGCAGCCAGGCTAGCGGCAATGAGCAGTTCTTC
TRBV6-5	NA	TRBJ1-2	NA	CASLDKPPGVKGYTF	TGTGCCAGTCTGGACAAACCCCCGGGGGTAAAGGGCTACACCTTC
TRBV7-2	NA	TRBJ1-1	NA	CASSLKQFDPFTEAFF	TGTGCCAGCAGCTTAAAACAGTTCGATCCTTTTACGGAAGCTTTCTTT
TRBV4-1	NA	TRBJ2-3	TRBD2	CASTFRPQVAGGSDTQYF	TGCGCCAGCACGTTCCGGCCCCAGGTGGCGGGAGGGTCAGATACGCAGTATTTT
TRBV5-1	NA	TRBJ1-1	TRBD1	CASSSPTGVNTEAFF	TGCGCCAGCAGCTCCCCGACAGGGGTGAACACTGAAGCTTTCTTT
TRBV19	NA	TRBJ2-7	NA	CASSIASAYEQYF	TGTGCCAGTAGTATAGCTAGCGCCTACGAGCAGTACTTC
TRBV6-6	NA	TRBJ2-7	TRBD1	CASSYPGQGREQYF	TGTGCCAGCAGTTACCCCGGACAGGGGAGGGAGCAGTACTTC
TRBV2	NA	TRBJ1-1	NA	CASSDTAEAFF	TGTGCCAGCAGTGACACGGCTGAAGCTTTCTTT
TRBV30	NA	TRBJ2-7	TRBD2	CAWSGVRTSGLYEQYF	TGTGCCTGGAGTGGAGTACGGACTAGCGGGCTCTACGAGCAGTACTTC
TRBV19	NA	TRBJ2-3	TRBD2	CASRTSGRLDTQYF	TGTGCCAGCAGGACTAGCGGGAGATTAGATACGCAGTATTTT
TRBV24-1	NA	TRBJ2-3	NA	CATSDPPTDTQYF	TGTGCCACCAGTGACCCCCCTACAGATACGCAGTATTTT
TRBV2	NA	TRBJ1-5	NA	CASSPQPGRGGNQPQHF	TGTGCCAGCAGTCCCCAACCGGGCAGGGGTGGGAATCAGCCCCAGCATTTT
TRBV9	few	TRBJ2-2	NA	CASSVVGSTGELFF	TGTGCCAGCAGCGTTGTGGGGAGCACCGGGGAGCTGTTTTTT